These 25 T cell receptor beta chains came from one sample sequenced in a study of cytomegalovirus exposure and HLA in healthy donors. Sequencing used immunoSEQ multiplex PCR; TCRdb keeps in-frame clones, though not all of them. The sample consists of roughly 100,000 clones, about 87% of them appearing once. The sample taken for sequencing was PBMCs. The receptors stem from a woman aged 18-29 years in good health and CMV-seropositive.

The chain combines TRBV28 with TRBJ1-5; possibly TRBD1 for D (5 bases). The germline V gene encodes CDR1 MDHEN and CDR2 SYDVKM. Trimming shortened V by 6 bases and J by 7 bases, and 10 bases separated the two germline ends. CDR3 length: 12 residues. The CDR3 sequence: CASRQGRQPQHF. CDR3 nucleotides: TGTGCCAGCAGGCAGGGAAGGCAGCCCCAGCATTTT.

The chain couples TRBV6-6 to TRBJ2-1; 9 nucleotides agree with TRBD2. CDR1 is MNHNY, CDR2 SVGAGI, per germline (reference sequence). CDR3 length equals 15 residues. The V segment lost 5 bases and the J segment 4 bases; nucleotides outside the gene matches: 6. The CDR3 sequence is CASSDERGAYNEQFF. The CDR3 coding sequence is TGTGCCAGCAGTGATGAGCGGGGGGCTTACAATGAGCAGTTCTTC.

The chain joins TRBV5-3 to TRBJ1-1; no firm D call. TRBV5-3 is an ORF; its function is uncertain. V lost 0 bases, J lost 0 bases, and 9 bases lay in between. The CDR3 runs to 15 residues. DNA for the CDR3: TGTGCCAGAAGCTTGGCGTGGCAGATGAACACTGAAGCTTTCTTT. Residues: CARSLAWQMNTEAFF.

V gene TRBV15 combines with J gene TRBJ1-1; 8 bases line up with TRBD1. This CDR3 comprises 16 residues. J lost 1 base, V lost 5 bases, and 9 bases had no gene match. Germline V CDR1 and CDR2: LNHNV, YYDKDF (reference sequence). The DNA of the CDR3 is TGTGCCACCAGCGCAGGGTTAGGACAGGGGAACACTGAAGCTTTCTTT. It encodes CATSAGLGQGNTEAFF.

The V call is TRBV5-4, the J call TRBJ1-3; TRBD1 agrees at 10 bases. J was trimmed by 3 bases and V by 0 bases; bases with no gene match: 3. Germline CDR1 and CDR2: SGHNT and YYREEE (reference sequence). CDR3 length: 16 residues. CDR3 in amino acids: CASSLGTGGLGNTIYF. CDR3 DNA: TGTGCCAGCAGCTTGGGGACAGGGGGACTTGGAAACACCATATATTTT.

The chain has TRBV2 and TRBJ1-2; TRBD1 matches 9 bases. Germline trimming cut 6 bases from V and 4 bases from J; bases unmatched to any gene: 6. Germline loops: CDR1 SNHLY, CDR2 FYNNEI. This CDR3 spans 14 amino acids. CDR3 loop: CASRGQGTLYGYTF. The CDR3 DNA reads as TGTGCCAGCAGGGGACAGGGCACCCTCTATGGCTACACCTTC.

The rearrangement links TRBV5-1 to TRBJ2-1, with 8 bases lining up with TRBD1. This CDR3 has 12 residues. V lost 0 bases to trimming and J lost 12 bases; unmatched junction nucleotides: 2. Germline lookup yields CDR1 SGHRS and CDR2 YFSETQ. The CDR3 DNA sequence: TGCGCCAGCAGCTTGGCCGGGACAGGGCAGTTCTTC. Its protein product is CASSLAGTGQFF. Using reference TRBV5-1 and TRBJ2-1 for the parts outside the CDR3, the full variable domain is KAGVTQTPRYLIKTRGQQVTLSCSPISGHRSVSWYQQTPGQGLQFLFEYFSETQRNKGNFPGRFSGRQFSNSRSEMNVSTLELGDSALYLCASSLAGTGQFFGPGTRLTVL.

The chain recombines TRBV11-2 with TRBJ2-7, with TRBD1 matching 11 bases. V lost 1 base to trimming and J lost 3 bases; unmatched junction nucleotides: 8. Germline V gives CDR1 SGHAT, CDR2 FQNNGV. This CDR3 comprises 17 residues. Here the CDR3 DNA reads TGTGCCAGCAGCTTAGTGGCTGGAGGGACAGGGGGCTACGAGCAGTACGTC. Protein product: CASSLVAGGTGGYEQYV.

This clone was counted a single time. V is TRBV4-1 and J is TRBJ2-7; 9 nucleotides agree with TRBD1. V lost 4 bases and J lost 6; bases outside the gene matches: 7. CDR1 and CDR2 (germline): MGHRA, YSYEKL. The CDR3 has 14 amino acids. The CDR3 bases are TGCGCCAGCAGCCGGCCGGGACAGGGCTCCGAGCAGTACTTC. Its translation: CASSRPGQGSEQYF.

The rearrangement joins TRBV6-1 to TRBJ1-2; D is perhaps TRBD1 (6 bases). There are 15 residues in the CDR3. Trimming left V 6 bases short and J 1 base short, with 15 bases between. CDR1 is MNHNS, CDR2 SASEGT, per germline. This CDR3 reads CASSASGAINYGYTF. CDR3 nucleotides: TGTGCCAGCAGCGCCTCAGGGGCCATTAACTATGGCTACACCTTC.

V gene TRBV28 combines with J gene TRBJ1-5; 12 nucleotides agree with TRBD1. This CDR3 spans 20 amino acids. V lost 6 bases, J lost 2 bases, and 17 bases stayed unmatched. Germline V gene sequence: CDR1 MDHEN, CDR2 SYDVKM. This CDR3 is CASSPFGWDRGRVGNQPQHF. CDR3 coding DNA: TGTGCCAGCAGCCCGTTTGGGTGGGACAGGGGGCGGGTAGGCAATCAGCCCCAGCATTTT.

The CDR3 DNA follows: TGTGCCAGCAACCCGGGTGGGGGCAGCTATGGCTACACCTTC. Translated, it gives CASNPGGGSYGYTF. The V gene is TRBV6-5, the J gene TRBJ1-2, with TRBD1 as a possible D gene (6 bases). In germline, CDR1 is MNHEY, CDR2 SVGAGI. The CDR3 covers 14 residues. Trimming took 7 bases from V and 4 from J, leaving 16 bases between them.

V and J are TRBV11-2 and TRBJ2-7; D uncertain. There are 15 residues in the CDR3. Germline CDR1 and CDR2: SGHAT and FQNNGV. The V and J ends lost 4 bases and 1 base respectively, with 14 bases between them. In DNA form, the CDR3 reads TGTGCCAGCAGCTCCTACGGAGCCAGATCCTACGAGCAGTACTTC. It yields the protein CASSSYGARSYEQYF.

This clone was detected only a few times. This chain joins TRBV10-3 and TRBJ1-2; TRBD1 aligns across 8 bases. The CDR3 is 14 amino acids. J lost 1 base, V lost 5 bases, and 3 bases had no gene match. The germline CDR1 and CDR2 sequences are ENHRY and SYGVKD. The CDR3 spells CAISPGQGNYGYTF. In DNA form, the CDR3 reads TGTGCCATCAGTCCCGGACAGGGTAACTATGGCTACACCTTC.

The chain carries TRBV6-1 and TRBJ2-3; 8 bases map to TRBD1. J lost 8 bases, V lost 8 bases, and 12 bases had no gene match. CDR3 length: 14 amino acids. Germline V CDR1 and CDR2: MNHNS, SASEGT. Written as DNA, the CDR3 is TGTGCCAGCCAATACGGAGGACAGGGATCTACGCAGTATTTT. It is translated as CASQYGGQGSTQYF.

The chain joins TRBV10-3 to TRBJ2-3; D may be TRBD2 (6 bases). Trimming shortened V by 0 bases and J by 1 base, and 11 bases separated the two germline ends. Germline lookup yields CDR1 ENHRY and CDR2 SYGVKD. This CDR3 has 16 amino acids. CDR3 in DNA: TGTGCCATCAGTGAGTCGACGCGGGGACGCACAGATACGCAGTATTTT. Translated: CAISESTRGRTDTQYF.

The CDR3 DNA reads TGTGCCAGCAGCCGCAGGGATTCTGAAGCTTTCTTT. This codes for CASSRRDSEAFF. The chain is built from TRBV14 and TRBJ1-1, with a weak D call TRBD1 (5 bases). The CDR3 spans 12 residues. CDR1 is SGHDN, CDR2 FVKESK, per germline. V was clipped by 4 bases and J by 6 bases, with 9 bases between them.

The rearrangement joins TRBV27 to TRBJ1-4; D possibly corresponds to TRBD1 (5 bases). There are 15 residues in the CDR3. Looked up from germline, CDR1 is MNHEY and CDR2 is SMNVEV (reference sequence). V was trimmed by 5 bases and J by 8 bases, leaving 18 bases between them. The CDR3 DNA follows: TGTGCCAGCAGTGCCAAACAGGCCTGGAACGAAAAACTGTTTTTT. As protein: CASSAKQAWNEKLFF.

J is TRBJ1-1 and V is TRBV2; 11 bases align to TRBD1. Germline loops: CDR1 SNHLY, CDR2 FYNNEI. V shed 6 bases, J shed 4 bases, and the junction held 4 bases outside the gene matches. The CDR3 is made up of 14 amino acids. CDR3 in amino acids: CASSDGTGGTEAFF. For the CDR3, the DNA is TGTGCCAGCAGCGACGGGACAGGGGGCACTGAAGCTTTCTTT. Looking up the rest from reference TRBV2 and TRBJ1-1 gives the full variable domain: EPEVTQTPSHQVTQMGQEVILRCVPISNHLYFYWYRQILGQKVEFLVSFYNNEISEKSEIFDDQFSVERPDGSNFTLKIRSTKLEDSAMYFCASSDGTGGTEAFFGQGTRLTVV.

The chain links TRBV18 to TRBJ2-2, with a tentative D call TRBD1 (6 bases). CDR1 and CDR2 (germline): KGHSH, LQKENI. The CDR3 totals 16 residues. The germline V and J ends were trimmed by 1 base and 3 bases, with 12 bases remaining between them. The CDR3 loop reads CASSPRAGADTGELFF. Here the CDR3 DNA reads TGTGCCAGCTCACCACGGGCAGGGGCGGACACCGGGGAGCTGTTTTTT.

This clone was seen a handful of times. The rearrangement joins TRBV6-6 to TRBJ2-1, with 8 bases aligning to TRBD1. CDR1 is MNHNY, CDR2 SVGAGI, per germline (reference sequence). This CDR3 is built from 12 residues. Trimming cost V 6 bases and J 8 bases; bases outside gene matches: 3. The CDR3 sequence is CASRPTGDEQFF. In DNA form, the CDR3 reads TGTGCCAGCAGGCCGACAGGGGATGAGCAGTTCTTC.

The rearrangement links TRBV20-1 to TRBJ1-1; tentatively, D is TRBD1 (5 bases). The CDR3 length is 11 residues. V lost 3 bases and J 7 bases, leaving 9 bases between the germline ends. Germline V gives CDR1 DFQATT, CDR2 SNEGSKA (reference sequence). In nucleotides, the CDR3 is TGCAGTGCTAGGGGCGGGGGTGAAGCTTTCTTT. Translated: CSARGGGEAFF.

The rearrangement uses TRBV7-2 and TRBJ2-5; TRBD1 matches 9 bases. In germline, CDR1 is SGHTA, CDR2 FQGNSA. The V segment lost 1 base and the J segment 2 bases; nucleotides outside the gene matches: 2. The CDR3 extends over 15 amino acids. CDR3 loop: CASSLEGTGQETQYF. As DNA, the CDR3 is TGTGCCAGCAGCTTAGAGGGGACAGGGCAAGAGACCCAGTACTTC.

The chain is built from TRBV4-1 and TRBJ2-5; TRBD1 matches 9 bases. Germline-derived CDR1 and CDR2 are MGHRA and YSYEKL. V was pared by 0 bases and J by 1 base, with 6 bases of the junction left unmatched. CDR3 length: 17 residues. In DNA form, the CDR3 reads TGCGCCAGCAGCCAAGATTGGACAGGGGTCCTCCAAGAGACCCAGTACTTC. Amino acid sequence: CASSQDWTGVLQETQYF.

The chain uses TRBV11-1 and TRBJ2-7; 7 bases fit TRBD1. CDR1 is SGHAT and CDR2 is FQDESV in the germline V gene (reference sequence). This CDR3 is 14 amino acids long. Trimming took 6 bases from V and 3 from J; bases not matched to a gene: 8. CDR3 residues: CASSPGTDFYEQYF. CDR3 coding DNA: TGTGCCAGCAGTCCCGGGACAGACTTCTACGAGCAGTACTTC.